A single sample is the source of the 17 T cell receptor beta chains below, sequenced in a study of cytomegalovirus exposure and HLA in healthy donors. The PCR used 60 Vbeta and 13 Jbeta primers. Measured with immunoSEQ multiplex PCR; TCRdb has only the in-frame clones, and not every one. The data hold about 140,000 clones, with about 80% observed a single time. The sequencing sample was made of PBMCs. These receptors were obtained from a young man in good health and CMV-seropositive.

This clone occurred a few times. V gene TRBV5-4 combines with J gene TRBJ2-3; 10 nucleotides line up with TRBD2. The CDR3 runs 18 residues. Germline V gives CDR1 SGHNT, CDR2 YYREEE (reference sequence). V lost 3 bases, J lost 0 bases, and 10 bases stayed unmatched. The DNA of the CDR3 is TGTGCCAGCAGCTCCCTTGGACTAGCGGCAACTAGCACAGATACGCAGTATTTT. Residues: CASSSLGLAATSTDTQYF.

In nucleotides, the CDR3 is TGTGCCAGTTCGACAGCCCCGGGCAATCAGCCCCAGCATTTT. The encoded protein is CASSTAPGNQPQHF. V is TRBV28 and J is TRBJ1-5; TRBD1 might be the D (5 bases). Trimming removed 9 bases from V and 2 bases from J, with 14 bases in between. CDR3 length: 14 amino acids. Germline assignment: CDR1 MDHEN and CDR2 SYDVKM.

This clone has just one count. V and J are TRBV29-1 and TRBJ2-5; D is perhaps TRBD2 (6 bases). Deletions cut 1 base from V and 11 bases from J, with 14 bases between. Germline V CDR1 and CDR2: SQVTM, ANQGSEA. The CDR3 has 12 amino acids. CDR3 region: CSVEVWPREQYF. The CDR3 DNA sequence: TGCAGCGTTGAAGTGTGGCCCCGGGAGCAGTACTTC.

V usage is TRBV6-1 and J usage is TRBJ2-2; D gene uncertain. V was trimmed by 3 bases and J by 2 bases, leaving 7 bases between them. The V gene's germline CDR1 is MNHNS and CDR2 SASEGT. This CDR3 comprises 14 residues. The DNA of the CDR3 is TGTGCCAGCAGTGATCGAGGAAACACCGGGGAGCTGTTTTTT. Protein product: CASSDRGNTGELFF.

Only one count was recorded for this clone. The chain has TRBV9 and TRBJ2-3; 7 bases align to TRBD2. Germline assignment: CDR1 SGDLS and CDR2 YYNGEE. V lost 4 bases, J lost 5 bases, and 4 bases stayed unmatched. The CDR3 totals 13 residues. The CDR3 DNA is TGTGCCAGCAGCCGGGGAGGGGAAGATACGCAGTATTTT. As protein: CASSRGGEDTQYF.

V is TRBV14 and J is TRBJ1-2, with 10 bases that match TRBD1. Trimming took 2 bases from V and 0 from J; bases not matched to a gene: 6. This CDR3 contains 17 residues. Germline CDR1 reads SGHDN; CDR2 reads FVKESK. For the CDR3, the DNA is TGTGCCAGCAGCCAATCGGGACAGGGGACTTCTAACTATGGCTACACCTTC. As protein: CASSQSGQGTSNYGYTF.

As DNA, the CDR3 is TGTGCCAGCAGTCGACAGGGATGGGCTTCCGAAGCTTTCTTT. Translated: CASSRQGWASEAFF. The chain carries TRBV28 and TRBJ1-1, with TRBD1 matching over 7 bases. Germline V gene sequence: CDR1 MDHEN, CDR2 SYDVKM. V was pared by 5 bases and J by 8 bases, with 11 bases of the junction left unmatched. This CDR3 has 14 residues.

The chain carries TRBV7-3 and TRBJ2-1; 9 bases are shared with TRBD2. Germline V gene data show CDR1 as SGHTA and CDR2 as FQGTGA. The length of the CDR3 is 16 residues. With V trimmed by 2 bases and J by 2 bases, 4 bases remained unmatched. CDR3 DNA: TGTGCCAGCAGCTTATATGGCGGGGGGGCCTACAATGAGCAGTTCTTC. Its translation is CASSLYGGGAYNEQFF.

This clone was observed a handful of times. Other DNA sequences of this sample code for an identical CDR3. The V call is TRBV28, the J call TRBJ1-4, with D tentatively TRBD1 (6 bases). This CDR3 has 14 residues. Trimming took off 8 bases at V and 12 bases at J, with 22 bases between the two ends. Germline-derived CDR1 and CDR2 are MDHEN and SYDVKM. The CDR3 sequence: CASSSGTPYSELFF. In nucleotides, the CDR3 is TGTGCCAGCTCATCCGGGACACCCTACTCTGAACTGTTTTTT.

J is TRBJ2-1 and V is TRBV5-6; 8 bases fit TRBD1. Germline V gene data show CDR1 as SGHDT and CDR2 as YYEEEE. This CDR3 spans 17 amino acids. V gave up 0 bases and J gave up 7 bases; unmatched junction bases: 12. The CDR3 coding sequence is TGTGCCAGCAGCTTGGCCCGTACGACAGGGGAGAGGAATGAGCAGTTCTTC. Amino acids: CASSLARTTGERNEQFF.

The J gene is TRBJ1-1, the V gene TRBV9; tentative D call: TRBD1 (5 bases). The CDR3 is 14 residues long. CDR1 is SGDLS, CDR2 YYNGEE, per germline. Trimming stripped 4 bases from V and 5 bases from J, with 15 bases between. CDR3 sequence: CASSPVGGRTEAFF. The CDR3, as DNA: TGTGCCAGCAGCCCAGTGGGGGGTCGGACTGAAGCTTTCTTT.

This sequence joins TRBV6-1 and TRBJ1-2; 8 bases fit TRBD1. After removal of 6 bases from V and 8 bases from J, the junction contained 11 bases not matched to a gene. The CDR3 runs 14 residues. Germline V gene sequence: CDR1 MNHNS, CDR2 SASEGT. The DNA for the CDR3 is TGTGCCAGCAGGGCAAGACAGGGGCCCTCGGGCTACACCTTC. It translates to CASRARQGPSGYTF.

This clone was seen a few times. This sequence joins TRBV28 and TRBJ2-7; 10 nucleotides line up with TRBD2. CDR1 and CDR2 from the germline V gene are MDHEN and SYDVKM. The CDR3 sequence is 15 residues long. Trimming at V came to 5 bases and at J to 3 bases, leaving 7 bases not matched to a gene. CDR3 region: CASSPTGTSVYEQYF. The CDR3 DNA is TGTGCCAGCAGTCCCACCGGGACTAGCGTCTACGAGCAGTACTTC. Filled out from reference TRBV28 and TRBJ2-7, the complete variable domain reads DVKVTQSSRYLVKRTGEKVFLECVQDMDHENMFWYRQDPGLGLRLIYFSYDVKMKEKGDIPEGYSVSREKKERFSLILESASTNQTSMYLCASSPTGTSVYEQYFGPGTRLTVT.

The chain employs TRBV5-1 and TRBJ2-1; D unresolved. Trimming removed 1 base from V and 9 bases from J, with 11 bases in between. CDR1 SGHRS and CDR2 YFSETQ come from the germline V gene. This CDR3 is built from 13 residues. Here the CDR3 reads CASSLSRESEQFF. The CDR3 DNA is TGCGCCAGCAGCTTGTCTAGAGAGAGTGAGCAGTTCTTC.

This CDR3 reads CASSVETSEYNEQFF. CDR3 nucleotides: TGTGCCAGCAGCGTAGAGACTAGCGAGTACAATGAGCAGTTCTTC. The rearrangement links TRBV9 to TRBJ2-1; 8 bases align to TRBD2. CDR1 and CDR2 from the germline V gene are SGDLS and YYNGEE. This CDR3 region has 15 residues. Trimming cost V 0 bases and J 4 bases; bases outside gene matches: 3.

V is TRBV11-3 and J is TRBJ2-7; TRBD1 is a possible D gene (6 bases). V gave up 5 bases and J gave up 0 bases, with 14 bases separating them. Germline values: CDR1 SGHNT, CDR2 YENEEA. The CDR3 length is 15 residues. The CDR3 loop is CASSPQGFSSYEQYF. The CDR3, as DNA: TGTGCCAGCAGCCCGCAGGGGTTCTCCTCCTACGAGCAGTACTTC.

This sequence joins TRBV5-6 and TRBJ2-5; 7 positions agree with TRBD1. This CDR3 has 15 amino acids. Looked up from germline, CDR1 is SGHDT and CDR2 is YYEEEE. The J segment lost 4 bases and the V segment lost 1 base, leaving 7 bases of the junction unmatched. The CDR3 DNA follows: TGTGCCAGCAGCTTGCCCCAGGGGACAGCAGAGACCCAGTACTTC. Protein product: CASSLPQGTAETQYF.